This T cell receptor (beta chain) emerged from a study of radiotherapy plus CTLA-4 blockade in lung cancer. Study-wide findings and caveats: In blood, tumor-derived TCR clones expanded after radiotherapy plus ipilimumab.

Here immunoSEQ multiplex PCR was the method, and the copy in TCRdb shows in-frame clones only, minus some. The sample lists under 70,000 clones, 77% seen once, with approximately 4.5% in the top ten. This CDR3 is built from 16 residues. CDR1 is SGHVS, CDR2 FQNEAQ, per germline. V lost 3 bases to trimming and J lost 6 bases; unmatched junction nucleotides: 10. On this clone itself: Its antigen is not known.

This rearrangement joins TRBV7-8 to TRBJ2-4; 8 bases align to TRBD1. The receptor was derived from a human donor with non-small cell lung cancer who had a complete response to radiotherapy plus ipilimumab. The sequences come from peripheral blood, collected from a patient treated with radiotherapy plus ipilimumab. The CDR3 reads CASSFRQGASGNIQYF. CDR3 sequence (DNA): TGTGCCAGCAGCTTCCGGCAGGGGGCTTCAGGAAACATTCAGTACTTC.